This T cell receptor (beta chain) was sequenced during a study of technical replicates of blood from several donors. Trimming removed 5 bases from V and 7 bases from J, with 18 bases in between. Germline V CDR1 and CDR2: SGHTA, FQGNSA. The CDR3 spans 14 residues. The table lists this clone with a count of one. The data were produced by immunoSEQ multiplex PCR, yet TCRdb's version contains in-frame clones alone and is incomplete. The sample contains around 29,000 clones, roughly nine tenths of which appear only once. What was sequenced was PBMCs. The chain recombines TRBV7-2 with TRBJ2-7; D perhaps matches TRBD2 (6 bases). The source is a human donor in good health. Some clones in this sample may be carry-over from other donors' samples. The CDR3 DNA sequence: TGTGCCAGCAGCCTCTCGACGACGGGGAGGGAGCAGTACTTC. This gives the protein CASSLSTTGREQYF. Combining the CDR3 with reference TRBV7-2 and TRBJ2-7 gives the whole variable domain GAGVSQSPSNKVTEKGKDVELRCDPISGHTALYWYRQSLGQGLEFLIYFQGNSAPDKSGLPSDRFSAERTGGSVSTLTIQRTQQEDSAVYLCASSLSTTGREQYFGPGTRLTVT.